A selection of T cell receptor beta chains follows, all from one sample in a study of human T cells and chemical hapten exposure. TCRdb itself ran the RACE reads through MiXCR, one entry per CDR3 protein. There are 150,000 to 200,000 distinct CDR3 sequences in the sample; 25% to 30% occur only once, and under 3% lies in the top ten. The sample in question was whole blood, obtained in connection with sensitization to the hapten diphenylcyclopropenone (DPC). The receptors were sampled from a woman aged 30 to 39 with alopecia areata. Some clones in this sample may be carry-over from other donors' samples. CDR3s include the opening cysteine and the closing phenylalanine or tryptophan. The D gene is left open where the match is weak. Clone size is not always given. Where it is, it says once, few, many or a class for expanded clones.

d_gene,abundance,j_gene,v_gene,CDR3nt,CDR3aa
.,.,TRBJ1-6,TRBV7-3,TGTGCCAGCAGCTCCCAGGAAGGGGCACCCCTCCACTTT,CASSSQEGAPLHF
TRBD2,few,TRBJ2-7,TRBV10-1,TGCGCCAGCAGTGCCTTGGGGGCGGGAGGCGGCGAGCAGTACTTC,CASSALGAGGGEQYF
TRBD1,few,TRBJ2-1,TRBV6-2/TRBV6-3,TGTGCCAGCAGCGAGGTCCATAGGGACAGCCCCTACAATGAGCAGTTCTTC,CASSEVHRDSPYNEQFF
TRBD1,.,TRBJ2-1,TRBV11-2,TGTGCCAGCAGCTTAGAGGGGACAGGGATGAGGAGGAATGAGCAGTTCTTC,CASSLEGTGMRRNEQFF
.,.,TRBJ2-7,TRBV4-3,TGCGCCAGCAGCCAGGCTTGGGGGTCCCCCTACGAGCAGTACTTC,CASSQAWGSPYEQYF
.,.,TRBJ2-1,TRBV7-2,TGTGCCAGCAGCTTAATCGATGAGCAGTTCTTC,CASSLIDEQFF
.,many,TRBJ2-2,TRBV28,TGTGCCAGCAGTCACCGACAGCTTTTATCCGGGGAGCTGTTTTTT,CASSHRQLLSGELFF
TRBD2,.,TRBJ2-2,TRBV5-1,TGCGCCAGCAGCTTGGTTAGCGGGATAAACACCGGGGAGCTGTTTTTT,CASSLVSGINTGELFF
.,few,TRBJ1-1,TRBV29-1,TGCAGCGTCGACGATAACCGACTAGCTTTCTTT,CSVDDNRLAFF
TRBD1,.,TRBJ2-2,TRBV2,TGTGCCAGCAGTGAAGATCAGGGGGCTAGCGGGGAGCTGTTTTTT,CASSEDQGASGELFF
.,.,TRBJ2-7,TRBV13,TGTGCCAGCAGCTTTGGGGGACCGTACGAGCAGTACTTC,CASSFGGPYEQYF
TRBD1,.,TRBJ2-7,TRBV28,TGTGCCAGCAGGCGGACAGGGCGTGCCTACGAGCAGTACTTC,CASRRTGRAYEQYF
.,few,TRBJ2-7,TRBV6-2/TRBV6-3,TGTGCCAGCTCGGACGCCTTGGGGCAGTACTTC,CASSDALGQYF
.,.,TRBJ1-5,TRBV6-1,TGTGCCAGCATTGATACGATTAGCAATCAGCCCCAGCATTTT,CASIDTISNQPQHF